These T cell receptor beta chains were read from a single sample in a study of blood T cell repertoires in COVID-19. TCRdb's table, derived via immunoSEQ multiplex PCR, lists solely in-frame clones and lacks some. The data contain 250,000 to 350,000 clones, more than 75% of them singletons. The sequenced material came from PBMCs or T cells enriched from blood (not recorded which). These receptors all come from a woman aged 25-40 years who had recovered from COVID-19. Both conserved end residues are part of each CDR3. D genes are given only for firm matches. Clone size appears in some rows only: once, few, many, or a class for an expanded clone.

V gene	D gene	clone size	J gene	CDR3 DNA	CDR3 protein
TRBV28	NA	NA	TRBJ2-5	TGTGCCAGCAGCCTTGACACCCTTGGAGAGACCCAGTACTTC	CASSLDTLGETQYF
TRBV7-2	NA	NA	TRBJ1-1	TGTGCCAGCAGCTTAGAGGGGCTAGTGAACACTGAAGCTTTCTTT	CASSLEGLVNTEAFF
TRBV3-1/TRBV3-2	NA	NA	TRBJ1-1	TGTGCCAGCAGCCATAACAGGTGGACTGAAGCTTTCTTT	CASSHNRWTEAFF
TRBV28	NA	NA	TRBJ1-3	TGTGCCAGCAGTCGAGCGGGGTATGGAAACACCATATATTTT	CASSRAGYGNTIYF
TRBV19	NA	NA	TRBJ1-2	TGTGCCAGTAGTACCCAGCCGAGGGGGGGGTATTATGGCTACACCTTC	CASSTQPRGGYYGYTF
TRBV3-1/TRBV3-2	NA	NA	TRBJ2-2	TGTGCCAGCAATATAGGCGGGGAACCCGGCGGGGAGCTGTTTTTT	CASNIGGEPGGELFF
TRBV19	NA	few	TRBJ1-1	TGTGCCAGTAGTATTTCCCCGGGACTGAGGACTGAAGCTTTCTTT	CASSISPGLRTEAFF
TRBV2	NA	NA	TRBJ1-2	TGTGCCAGCAGTGAGCGGGGGTTCGGCGAGGGCTACACCTTC	CASSERGFGEGYTF
TRBV5-1	TRBD2	NA	TRBJ2-7	TGCGCCAGCAGCTTGGACCCGGGGGGGGTTGACGTGGCGCAGTACTTC	CASSLDPGGVDVAQYF
TRBV6-4	NA	NA	TRBJ1-2	TGTGCCAGCAGTTCGACAGCTAACTATGGCTACACCTTC	CASSSTANYGYTF
TRBV11-2	NA	NA	TRBJ2-7	TGTGCCAGCAGCTTTGACAGATACTACGAGCAGTACTTC	CASSFDRYYEQYF
TRBV6-5	NA	once	TRBJ1-4	TGTGCCAGCGGGGGGGCTGGGGCGACTAATGAAAAACTGTTTTTT	CASGGAGATNEKLFF
TRBV5-1	NA	NA	TRBJ1-1	TGCGCCAGCAGCCTGGACACCAACACTGAAGCTTTCTTT	CASSLDTNTEAFF
TRBV5-1	TRBD1	NA	TRBJ2-2	TGCGCCAGCAGCTTGCCAGGGGGCACCGGGGAGCTGTTTTTT	CASSLPGGTGELFF
TRBV3-1/TRBV3-2	NA	once	TRBJ1-3	TGTGCCAGCAGCCAAGAGAGCTCTGGAAACACCATATATTTT	CASSQESSGNTIYF
TRBV7-6	NA	NA	TRBJ1-4	TGTGCCAGCAGCCGTGGACATAATGGGGAAAAACTGTTTTTT	CASSRGHNGEKLFF